This T cell receptor beta chain was observed in a study of cytomegalovirus exposure and HLA in healthy donors. Overall study: Genotyping of 400 or so donors showed that around 85% belonged to the Caucasian-associated ancestry cluster.

V lost 1 base, J lost 5 bases, and 14 bases lay in between. Germline CDR1 reads MGHRA; CDR2 reads YSYEKL. The CDR3 spans 15 residues. With 60 Vbeta and 13 Jbeta primers, the PCR was carried out. Here immunoSEQ multiplex PCR was the method, and the copy in TCRdb shows in-frame clones only, minus some. The data contain 30,000 to 40,000 clones, 60% to 75% of them singletons. As concerns this clone: What it binds is unknown.

Overall study results and limits: A reported reduction in N-insertions relative to the roughly 700-donor mean was seen in an Asian-associated ancestry cluster in a later analysis. CMV serostatus was the only recorded immune exposure for donors. What TCR beta sequences reportedly achieved was accurate prediction of HLA-A and HLA-B alleles in most subjects.

The TCR was taken from a man aged 40-55 years in good health and CMV-seronegative. The chain combines TRBV4-1 with TRBJ2-5; a weak D match, TRBD1 (5 bases). Sequencing was done on a sample of PBMCs. CDR3 residues: CASSQVAGYEETQYF. CDR3 bases: TGCGCCAGCAGCCAAGTTGCAGGGTATGAGGAGACCCAGTACTTC.